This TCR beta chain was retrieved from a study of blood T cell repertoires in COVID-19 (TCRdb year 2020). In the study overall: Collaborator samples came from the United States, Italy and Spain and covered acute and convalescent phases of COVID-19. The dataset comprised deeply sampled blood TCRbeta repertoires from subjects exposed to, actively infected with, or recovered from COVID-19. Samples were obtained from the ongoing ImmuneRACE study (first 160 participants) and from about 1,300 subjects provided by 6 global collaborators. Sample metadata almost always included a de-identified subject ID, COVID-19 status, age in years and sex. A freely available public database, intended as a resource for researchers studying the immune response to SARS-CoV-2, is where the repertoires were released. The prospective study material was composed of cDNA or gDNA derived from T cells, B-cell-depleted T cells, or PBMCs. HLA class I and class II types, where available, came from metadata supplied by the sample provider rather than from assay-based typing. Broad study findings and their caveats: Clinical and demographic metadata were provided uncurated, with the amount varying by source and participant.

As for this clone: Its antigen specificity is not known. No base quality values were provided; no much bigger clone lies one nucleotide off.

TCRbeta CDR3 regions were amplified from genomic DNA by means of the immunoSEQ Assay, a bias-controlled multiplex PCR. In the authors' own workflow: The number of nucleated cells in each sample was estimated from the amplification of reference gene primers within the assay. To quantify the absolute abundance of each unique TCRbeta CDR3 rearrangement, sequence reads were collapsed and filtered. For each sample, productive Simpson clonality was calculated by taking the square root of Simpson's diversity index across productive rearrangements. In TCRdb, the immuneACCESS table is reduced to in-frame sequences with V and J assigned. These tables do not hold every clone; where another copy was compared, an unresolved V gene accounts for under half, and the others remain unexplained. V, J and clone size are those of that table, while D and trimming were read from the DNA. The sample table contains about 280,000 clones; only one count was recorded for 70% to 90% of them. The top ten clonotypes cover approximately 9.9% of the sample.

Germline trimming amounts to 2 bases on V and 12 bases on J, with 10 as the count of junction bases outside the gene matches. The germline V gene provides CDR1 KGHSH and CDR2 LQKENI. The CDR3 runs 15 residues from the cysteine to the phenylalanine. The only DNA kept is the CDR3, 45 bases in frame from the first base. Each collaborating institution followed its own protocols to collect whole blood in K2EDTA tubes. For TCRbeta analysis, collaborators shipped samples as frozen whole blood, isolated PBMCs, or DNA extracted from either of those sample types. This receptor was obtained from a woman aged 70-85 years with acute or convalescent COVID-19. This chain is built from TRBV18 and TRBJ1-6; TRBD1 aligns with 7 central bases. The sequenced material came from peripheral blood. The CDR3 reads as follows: CASSPTITGEQPLHF. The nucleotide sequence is TGTGCCAGCTCACCAACTATTACAGGGGAACAACCCCTCCACTTT. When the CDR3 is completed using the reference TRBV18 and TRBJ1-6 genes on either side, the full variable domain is NAGVMQNPRHLVRRRGQEARLRCSPMKGHSHVYWYRQLPEEGLKFMVYLQKENIIDESGMPKERFSAEFPKEGPSILRIQQVVRGDSAAYFCASSPTITGEQPLHFGNGTRLTVT.